These T cell receptor beta chains were read from a single sample in a study of identical twins. TCRdb recomputed calls from the 5' RACE reads with MiXCR, one row per CDR3 protein. The sample contains 450,000 to 650,000 distinct CDR3 sequences, 9.6% of which appear only once. The same sample was also used in a study of yellow fever vaccine responses in identical twins.

The sequenced material came from PBMCs. The receptors were sampled from a woman between 18 and 30 years old in good health. Each CDR3 is given with its conserved first and last residue. D genes are given only for firm matches. The size entry is marked missing in some rows and otherwise reads once, few, many or a size class.

d_call: NA
v_call: TRBV6-1
j_call: TRBJ1-4
clone_size: few
cdr3_aa: CASLADHEKLFF
cdr3_nt: TGTGCCAGCCTAGCTGACCATGAAAAACTGTTTTTT

d_call: NA
v_call: TRBV20-1
j_call: TRBJ2-4
clone_size: few
cdr3_aa: CSARGGPGIQYF
cdr3_nt: TGCAGTGCTAGAGGGGGACCGGGCATTCAGTACTTC

d_call: NA
v_call: TRBV12-3/TRBV12-4
j_call: TRBJ2-3
clone_size: few
cdr3_aa: CASGVPNTQYF
cdr3_nt: TGTGCCAGCGGGGTCCCTAACACGCAGTATTTT

d_call: TRBD2
v_call: TRBV15
j_call: TRBJ2-2
clone_size: many
cdr3_aa: CATSRPRLAGNTGELFF
cdr3_nt: TGTGCCACCAGCAGACCTAGACTAGCGGGGAACACCGGGGAGCTGTTTTTT

d_call: TRBD1
v_call: TRBV12-3/TRBV12-4
j_call: TRBJ2-1
clone_size: few
cdr3_aa: CASSPGQGADNEQFF
cdr3_nt: TGTGCCAGCAGTCCGGGACAGGGGGCTGACAATGAGCAGTTCTTC

d_call: NA
v_call: TRBV6-5
j_call: TRBJ2-1
clone_size: many
cdr3_aa: CASSYSVPGDEQFF
cdr3_nt: TGTGCCAGCAGTTACTCTGTCCCGGGGGATGAGCAGTTCTTC

d_call: NA
v_call: TRBV6-1
j_call: TRBJ2-7
clone_size: NA
cdr3_aa: CASSDRVQHEQYF
cdr3_nt: TGTGCCAGCAGTGATAGGGTCCAACACGAGCAGTACTTC

d_call: TRBD2
v_call: TRBV7-2
j_call: TRBJ2-1
clone_size: many
cdr3_aa: CASSPVGLSSASGRLNEQFF
cdr3_nt: TGTGCCAGCAGCCCAGTAGGCTTGTCCTCGGCTAGCGGGAGGCTCAATGAGCAGTTCTTC

d_call: TRBD2
v_call: TRBV12-5
j_call: TRBJ2-1
clone_size: few
cdr3_aa: CASGLSSGSRDEQFF
cdr3_nt: TGTGCTAGTGGTCTCTCGAGCGGGAGTAGGGATGAGCAGTTCTTC

d_call: TRBD2
v_call: TRBV24-1
j_call: TRBJ2-1
clone_size: few
cdr3_aa: CATSELAGFSYNEQFF
cdr3_nt: TGTGCCACCAGTGAGTTAGCGGGGTTCTCTTACAATGAGCAGTTCTTC

d_call: NA
v_call: TRBV30
j_call: TRBJ2-1
clone_size: many
cdr3_aa: CAWRRPPPGYNEQFF
cdr3_nt: TGTGCCTGGAGAAGGCCCCCCCCGGGTTACAATGAGCAGTTCTTC

d_call: NA
v_call: TRBV12-3/TRBV12-4
j_call: TRBJ1-6
clone_size: NA
cdr3_aa: CASSGAVNNSPLHF
cdr3_nt: TGTGCCAGCAGTGGGGCTGTGAATAATTCACCCCTCCACTTT

d_call: NA
v_call: TRBV7-2
j_call: TRBJ2-7
clone_size: many
cdr3_aa: CASSSSSRSHEQYF
cdr3_nt: TGTGCCAGCAGCTCCTCCTCTAGGTCCCACGAGCAGTACTTC

d_call: NA
v_call: TRBV11-2
j_call: TRBJ2-3
clone_size: NA
cdr3_aa: CASSLFPADTQYF
cdr3_nt: TGTGCCAGCAGCTTATTCCCGGCGGATACGCAGTATTTT

d_call: NA
v_call: TRBV5-1
j_call: TRBJ1-1
clone_size: many
cdr3_aa: CASSADPGGNTEAFF
cdr3_nt: TGCGCCAGCAGCGCGGACCCGGGTGGGAACACTGAAGCTTTCTTT

d_call: NA
v_call: TRBV10-1
j_call: TRBJ2-2
clone_size: many
cdr3_aa: CASSDRTETGELFF
cdr3_nt: TGCGCCAGCAGTGATCGGACGGAGACCGGGGAGCTGTTTTTT

d_call: TRBD2
v_call: TRBV24-1
j_call: TRBJ2-7
clone_size: many
cdr3_aa: CATTGLAGRSYEQYF
cdr3_nt: TGTGCCACCACCGGACTAGCGGGGAGATCCTACGAGCAGTACTTC

d_call: TRBD2
v_call: TRBV18
j_call: TRBJ2-5
clone_size: NA
cdr3_aa: CASSGLAGGFQETQYF
cdr3_nt: TGTGCCAGCTCCGGACTAGCGGGAGGTTTCCAAGAGACCCAGTACTTC

d_call: TRBD2
v_call: TRBV10-2
j_call: TRBJ2-7
clone_size: few
cdr3_aa: CATTSGAYEQYF
cdr3_nt: TGCGCCACCACTAGCGGTGCCTACGAGCAGTACTTC

d_call: NA
v_call: TRBV20-1
j_call: TRBJ2-3
clone_size: many
cdr3_aa: CSAQGTALGTDTQYF
cdr3_nt: TGCAGTGCTCAAGGGACCGCCCTTGGGACAGATACGCAGTATTTT

d_call: NA
v_call: TRBV3-1
j_call: TRBJ1-6
clone_size: many
cdr3_aa: CASSRPDPNSPLHF
cdr3_nt: TGTGCCAGCAGCCGCCCGGACCCCAATTCACCCCTCCACTTT

d_call: NA
v_call: TRBV7-2
j_call: TRBJ2-7
clone_size: NA
cdr3_aa: CASSAPSLAPTNYEQYF
cdr3_nt: TGTGCCAGCAGCGCCCCTAGTCTGGCTCCGACGAACTACGAGCAGTACTTC

d_call: TRBD2
v_call: TRBV29-1
j_call: TRBJ2-7
clone_size: few
cdr3_aa: CSVLGTSGREFEQYF
cdr3_nt: TGCAGCGTTCTCGGGACTAGCGGGAGGGAGTTCGAGCAGTACTTC

d_call: NA
v_call: TRBV28
j_call: TRBJ2-1
clone_size: NA
cdr3_aa: CASSLTADPYNEQFF
cdr3_nt: TGTGCCAGCAGTTTGACAGCGGATCCCTACAATGAGCAGTTCTTC

d_call: TRBD1
v_call: TRBV5-1
j_call: TRBJ2-1
clone_size: few
cdr3_aa: CASSARDRGPNEQFF
cdr3_nt: TGCGCCAGCAGCGCCCGGGACAGGGGTCCTAATGAGCAGTTCTTC

d_call: NA
v_call: TRBV29-1
j_call: TRBJ2-2
clone_size: many
cdr3_aa: CSGLTVGELFF
cdr3_nt: TGCAGCGGCCTTACCGTCGGGGAGCTGTTTTTT

d_call: NA
v_call: TRBV4-3
j_call: TRBJ1-6
clone_size: NA
cdr3_aa: CASSQDNTGRSPLHF
cdr3_nt: TGCGCCAGCAGCCAAGATAACACAGGGCGTTCACCCCTCCACTTT

d_call: TRBD2
v_call: TRBV4-2
j_call: TRBJ2-1
clone_size: few
cdr3_aa: CASSQERGEQFF
cdr3_nt: TGTGCCAGCAGCCAAGAGCGGGGGGAGCAGTTCTTC

d_call: TRBD1
v_call: TRBV9
j_call: TRBJ1-6
clone_size: NA
cdr3_aa: CASSLTGQNSPLHF
cdr3_nt: TGTGCCAGCAGTTTGACAGGGCAAAATTCACCCCTCCACTTT

d_call: NA
v_call: TRBV20-1
j_call: TRBJ2-1
clone_size: many
cdr3_aa: CSARVKDYVEGTGINEQFF
cdr3_nt: TGCAGTGCTAGAGTAAAGGACTACGTGGAGGGAACGGGTATCAATGAGCAGTTCTTC

d_call: TRBD2
v_call: TRBV2
j_call: TRBJ2-3
clone_size: NA
cdr3_aa: CASSDGLAGHRDTQYF
cdr3_nt: TGTGCCAGCAGTGATGGGCTAGCGGGACACCGGGATACGCAGTATTTT

d_call: TRBD1
v_call: TRBV4-3
j_call: TRBJ2-1
clone_size: many
cdr3_aa: CASSQDITGALPYNEQFF
cdr3_nt: TGCGCCAGCAGCCAAGATATCACAGGGGCCTTACCCTACAATGAGCAGTTCTTC

d_call: NA
v_call: TRBV4-1
j_call: TRBJ2-1
clone_size: NA
cdr3_aa: CASSQDGLAFNEQFF
cdr3_nt: TGCGCCAGCAGCCAAGATGGGCTAGCTTTCAATGAGCAGTTCTTC

d_call: NA
v_call: TRBV7-8
j_call: TRBJ2-1
clone_size: NA
cdr3_aa: CASSPSVWRFSYNEQFF
cdr3_nt: TGTGCCAGCAGCCCCTCGGTATGGCGGTTCTCCTACAATGAGCAGTTCTTC

d_call: TRBD2
v_call: TRBV9
j_call: TRBJ2-5
clone_size: few
cdr3_aa: CASSVGTSGLSRETQYF
cdr3_nt: TGTGCCAGCAGCGTAGGGACTAGCGGTCTGTCAAGGGAGACCCAGTACTTC